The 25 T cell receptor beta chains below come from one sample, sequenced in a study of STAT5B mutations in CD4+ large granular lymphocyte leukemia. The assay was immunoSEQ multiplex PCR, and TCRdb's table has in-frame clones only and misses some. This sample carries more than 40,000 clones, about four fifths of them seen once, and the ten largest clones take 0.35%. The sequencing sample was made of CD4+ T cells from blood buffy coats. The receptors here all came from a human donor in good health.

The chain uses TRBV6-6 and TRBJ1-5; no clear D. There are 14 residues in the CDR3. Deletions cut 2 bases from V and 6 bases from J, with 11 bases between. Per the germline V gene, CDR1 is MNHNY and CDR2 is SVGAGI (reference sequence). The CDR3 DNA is TGTGCCAGCAGTTACAATAGTGTGTCTCAGCCCCAGCATTTT. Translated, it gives CASSYNSVSQPQHF.

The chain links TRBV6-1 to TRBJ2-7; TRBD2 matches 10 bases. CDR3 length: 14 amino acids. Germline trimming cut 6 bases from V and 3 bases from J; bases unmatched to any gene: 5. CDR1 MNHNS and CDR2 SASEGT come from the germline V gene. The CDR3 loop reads CASSYSGGDYEQYF. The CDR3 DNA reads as TGTGCCAGCAGCTACAGCGGGGGGGACTACGAGCAGTACTTC.

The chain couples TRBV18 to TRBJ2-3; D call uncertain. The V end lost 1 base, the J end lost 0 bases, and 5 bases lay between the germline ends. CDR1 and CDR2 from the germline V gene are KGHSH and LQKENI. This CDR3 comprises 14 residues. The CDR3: CASSPRHSTDTQYF. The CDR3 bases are TGTGCCAGCTCACCACGACACAGCACAGATACGCAGTATTTT.

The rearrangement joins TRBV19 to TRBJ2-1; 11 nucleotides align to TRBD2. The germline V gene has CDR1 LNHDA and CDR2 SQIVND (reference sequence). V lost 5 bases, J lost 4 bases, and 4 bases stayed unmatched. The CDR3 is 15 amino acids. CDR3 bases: TGTGCCAGTAGTGTTAGCGGGGGGGTGTACAATGAGCAGTTCTTC. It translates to CASSVSGGVYNEQFF.

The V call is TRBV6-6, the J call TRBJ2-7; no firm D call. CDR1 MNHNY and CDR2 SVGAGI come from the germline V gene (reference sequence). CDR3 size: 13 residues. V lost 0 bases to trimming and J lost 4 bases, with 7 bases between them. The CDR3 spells CASSYSDPYEQYF. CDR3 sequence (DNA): TGTGCCAGCAGTTACTCGGACCCATACGAGCAGTACTTC.

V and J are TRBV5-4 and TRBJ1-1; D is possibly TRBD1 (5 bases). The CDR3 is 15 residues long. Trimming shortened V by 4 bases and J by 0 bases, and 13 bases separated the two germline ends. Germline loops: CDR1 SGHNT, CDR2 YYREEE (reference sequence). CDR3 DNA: TGTGCCAGCAGCCCTTGGACACTGATGAACACTGAAGCTTTCTTT. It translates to CASSPWTLMNTEAFF.

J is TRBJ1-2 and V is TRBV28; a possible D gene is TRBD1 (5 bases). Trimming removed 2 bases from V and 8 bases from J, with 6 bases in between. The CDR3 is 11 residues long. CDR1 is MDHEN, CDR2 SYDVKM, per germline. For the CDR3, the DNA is TGTGCCAGCAGTTTAAAGGGGGGCTACACCTTC. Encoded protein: CASSLKGGYTF.

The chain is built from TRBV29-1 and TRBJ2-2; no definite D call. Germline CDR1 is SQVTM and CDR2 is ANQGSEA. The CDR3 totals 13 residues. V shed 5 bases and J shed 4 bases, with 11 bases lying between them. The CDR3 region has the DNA TGCAGCGTTAACCGCGACGGCACCGGGGAGCTGTTTTTT. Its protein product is CSVNRDGTGELFF.

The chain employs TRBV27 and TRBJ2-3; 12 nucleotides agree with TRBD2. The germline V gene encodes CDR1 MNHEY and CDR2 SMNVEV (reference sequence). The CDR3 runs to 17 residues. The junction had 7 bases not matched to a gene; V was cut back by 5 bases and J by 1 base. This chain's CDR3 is CASSLRLAGDGTDTQYF. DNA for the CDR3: TGTGCCAGCAGTCTCCGACTAGCGGGAGATGGCACAGATACGCAGTATTTT.

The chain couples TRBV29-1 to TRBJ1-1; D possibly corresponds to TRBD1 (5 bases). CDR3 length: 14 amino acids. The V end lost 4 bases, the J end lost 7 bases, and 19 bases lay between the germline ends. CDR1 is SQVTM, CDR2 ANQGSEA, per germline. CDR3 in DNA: TGCAGCGTTGGGGGCCTACCAGGGTACGTTGAAGCTTTCTTT. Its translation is CSVGGLPGYVEAFF. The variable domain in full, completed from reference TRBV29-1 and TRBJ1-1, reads SAVISQKPSRDICQRGTSLTIQCQVDSQVTMMFWYRQQPGQSLTLIATANQGSEATYESGFVIDKFPISRPNLTFSTLTVSNMSPEDSSIYLCSVGGLPGYVEAFFGQGTRLTVV.

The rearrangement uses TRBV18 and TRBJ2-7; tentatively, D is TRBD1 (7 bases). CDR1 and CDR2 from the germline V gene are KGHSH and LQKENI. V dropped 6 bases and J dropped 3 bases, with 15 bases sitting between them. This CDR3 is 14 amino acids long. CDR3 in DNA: TGTGCCAGCTCGACAGGGCGGGGAATCTACGAGCAGTACTTC. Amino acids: CASSTGRGIYEQYF.

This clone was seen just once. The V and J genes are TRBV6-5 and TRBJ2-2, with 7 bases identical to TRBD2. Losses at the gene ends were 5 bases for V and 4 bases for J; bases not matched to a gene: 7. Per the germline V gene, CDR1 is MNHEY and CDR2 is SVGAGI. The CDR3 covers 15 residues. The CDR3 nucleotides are TGTGCCAGCAGTCCGGGACTACCTCTCACCGGGGAGCTGTTTTTT. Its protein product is CASSPGLPLTGELFF.

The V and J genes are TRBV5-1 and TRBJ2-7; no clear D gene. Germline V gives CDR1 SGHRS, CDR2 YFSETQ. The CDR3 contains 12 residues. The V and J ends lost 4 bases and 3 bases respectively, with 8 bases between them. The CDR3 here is CASSPLGYEQYF. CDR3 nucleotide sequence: TGCGCCAGCAGCCCTCTTGGCTACGAGCAGTACTTC.

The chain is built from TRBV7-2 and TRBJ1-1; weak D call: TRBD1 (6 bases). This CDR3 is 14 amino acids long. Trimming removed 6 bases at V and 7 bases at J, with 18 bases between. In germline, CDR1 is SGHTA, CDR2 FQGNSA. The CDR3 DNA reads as TGTGCCAGCAGACCACACAGGGAGGGAGGTGAAGCTTTCTTT. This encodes CASRPHREGGEAFF.

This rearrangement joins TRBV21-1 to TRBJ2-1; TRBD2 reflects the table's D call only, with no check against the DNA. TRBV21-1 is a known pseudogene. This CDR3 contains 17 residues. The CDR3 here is CASSKSPTSGSVDEQFF. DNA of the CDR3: TGTGCCAGCAGCAAATCCCCGACTAGCGGGAGTGTAGATGAGCAGTTCTTC.

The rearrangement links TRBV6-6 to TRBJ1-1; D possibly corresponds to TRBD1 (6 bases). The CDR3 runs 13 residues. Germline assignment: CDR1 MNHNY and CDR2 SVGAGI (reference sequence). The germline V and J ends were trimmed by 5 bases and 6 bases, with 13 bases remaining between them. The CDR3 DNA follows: TGTGCCAGCAGTCACACAGGGTTCCCTGAAGCTTTCTTT. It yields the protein CASSHTGFPEAFF.

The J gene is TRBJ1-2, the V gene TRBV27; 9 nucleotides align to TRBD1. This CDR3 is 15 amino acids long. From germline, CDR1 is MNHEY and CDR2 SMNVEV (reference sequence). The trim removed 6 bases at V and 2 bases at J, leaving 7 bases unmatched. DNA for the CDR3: TGTGCCAGCAGCCCTCGGACAGGGGTAAACTATGGCTACACCTTC. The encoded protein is CASSPRTGVNYGYTF.

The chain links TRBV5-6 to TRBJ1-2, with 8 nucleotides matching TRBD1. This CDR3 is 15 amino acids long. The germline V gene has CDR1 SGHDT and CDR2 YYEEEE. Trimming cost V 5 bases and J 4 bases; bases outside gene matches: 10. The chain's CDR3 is CASRRTGPQFYGYTF. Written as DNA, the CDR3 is TGTGCCAGCAGACGGACAGGGCCCCAATTCTATGGCTACACCTTC.

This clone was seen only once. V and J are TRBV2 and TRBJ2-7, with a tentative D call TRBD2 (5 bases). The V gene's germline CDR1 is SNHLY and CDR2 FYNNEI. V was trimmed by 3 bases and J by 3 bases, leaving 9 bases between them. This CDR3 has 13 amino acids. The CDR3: CASSDEGVYEQYF. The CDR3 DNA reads TGTGCCAGCAGTGACGAGGGAGTCTACGAGCAGTACTTC.

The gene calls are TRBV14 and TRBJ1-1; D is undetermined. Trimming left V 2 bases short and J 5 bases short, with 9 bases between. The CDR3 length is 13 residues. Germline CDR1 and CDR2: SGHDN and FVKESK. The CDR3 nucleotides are TGTGCCAGCAGCCAATCGAGGGCAACTGAAGCTTTCTTT. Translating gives CASSQSRATEAFF.

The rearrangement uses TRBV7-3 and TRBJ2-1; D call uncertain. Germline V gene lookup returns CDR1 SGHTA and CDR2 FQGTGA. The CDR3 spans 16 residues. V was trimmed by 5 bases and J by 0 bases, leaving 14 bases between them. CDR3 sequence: CASSPLRTSSYNEQFF. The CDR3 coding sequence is TGTGCCAGCAGCCCTTTGCGGACGAGCTCCTACAATGAGCAGTTCTTC.

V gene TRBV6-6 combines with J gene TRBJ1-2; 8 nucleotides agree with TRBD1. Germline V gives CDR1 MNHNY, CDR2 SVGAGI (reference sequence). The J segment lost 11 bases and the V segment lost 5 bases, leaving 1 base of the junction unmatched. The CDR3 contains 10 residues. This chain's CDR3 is CASSDRGYTF. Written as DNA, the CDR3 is TGTGCCAGCAGTGACAGGGGTTACACCTTC.

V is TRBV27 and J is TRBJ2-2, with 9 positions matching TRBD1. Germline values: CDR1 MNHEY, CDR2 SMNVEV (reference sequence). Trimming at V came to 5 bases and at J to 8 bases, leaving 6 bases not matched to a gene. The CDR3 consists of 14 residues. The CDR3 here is CASSNRGPVGELFF. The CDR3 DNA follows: TGTGCCAGCAGTAACAGGGGGCCAGTTGGGGAGCTGTTTTTT.

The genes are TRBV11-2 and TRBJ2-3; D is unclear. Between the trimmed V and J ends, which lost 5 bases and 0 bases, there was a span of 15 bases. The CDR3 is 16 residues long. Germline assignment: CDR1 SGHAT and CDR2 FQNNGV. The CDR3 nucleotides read TGTGCCAGCAGCCATCAAGACGGCACTAGCACAGATACGCAGTATTTT. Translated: CASSHQDGTSTDTQYF.

The chain's CDR3 is CASLRTVNEKLFF. As DNA, the CDR3 is TGTGCCAGCCTTAGGACAGTGAATGAAAAACTGTTTTTT. V usage is TRBV6-1 and J usage is TRBJ1-4, with D perhaps TRBD1 (6 bases). V gave up 8 bases and J gave up 5 bases, with 12 bases separating them. CDR3 length equals 13 residues. Germline V CDR1 and CDR2: MNHNS, SASEGT.